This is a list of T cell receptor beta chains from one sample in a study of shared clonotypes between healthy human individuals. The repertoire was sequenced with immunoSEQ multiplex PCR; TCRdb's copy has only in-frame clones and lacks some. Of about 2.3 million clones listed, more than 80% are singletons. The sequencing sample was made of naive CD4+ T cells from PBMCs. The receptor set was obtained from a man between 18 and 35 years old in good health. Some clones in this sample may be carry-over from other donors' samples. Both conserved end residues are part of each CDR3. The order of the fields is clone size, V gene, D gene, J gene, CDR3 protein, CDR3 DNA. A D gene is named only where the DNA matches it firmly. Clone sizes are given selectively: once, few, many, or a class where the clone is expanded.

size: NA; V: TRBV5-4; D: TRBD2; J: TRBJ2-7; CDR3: CASSAGLAGVYEQYF; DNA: TGTGCCAGCAGCGCGGGACTAGCGGGAGTCTACGAGCAGTACTTC
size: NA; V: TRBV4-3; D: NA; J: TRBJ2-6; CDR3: CASSLERQGANVLTF; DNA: TGCGCCAGCAGCCTAGAACGTCAGGGGGCCAACGTCCTGACTTTC
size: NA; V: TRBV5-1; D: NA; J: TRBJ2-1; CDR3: CASTLLGTGNEQFF; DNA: TGCGCCAGCACCCTGTTAGGGACTGGTAATGAGCAGTTCTTC
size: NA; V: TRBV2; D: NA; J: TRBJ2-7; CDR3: CASSAQASYEQYF; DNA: TGTGCCAGCAGTGCACAGGCATCCTACGAGCAGTACTTC
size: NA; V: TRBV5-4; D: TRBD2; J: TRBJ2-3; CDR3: CASSRGLAGGPGTDTQYF; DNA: TGTGCCAGCAGCCGGGGACTAGCGGGAGGGCCGGGGACAGATACGCAGTATTTT
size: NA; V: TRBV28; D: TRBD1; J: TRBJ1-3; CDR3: CASSPDLWDRGYTIYF; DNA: TGTGCCAGCAGTCCCGATCTCTGGGACAGGGGTTACACCATATATTTT
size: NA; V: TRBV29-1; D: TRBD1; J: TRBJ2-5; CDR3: CSVDRGGETQYF; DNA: TGCAGCGTCGACAGGGGGGGAGAGACCCAGTACTTC
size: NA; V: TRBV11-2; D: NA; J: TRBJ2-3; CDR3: CASSLAGSTDTQYF; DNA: TGTGCCAGCAGCTTAGCCGGGTCCACAGATACGCAGTATTTT
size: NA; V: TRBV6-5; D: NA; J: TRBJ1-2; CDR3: CASSYDRQIGYTF; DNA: TGTGCCAGCAGTTACGACCGACAGATAGGCTACACCTTC
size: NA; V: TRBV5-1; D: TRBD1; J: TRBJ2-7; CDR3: CASSLTQGASANYEQYF; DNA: TGCGCCAGCAGCTTAACTCAGGGGGCTTCAGCTAACTACGAGCAGTACTTC
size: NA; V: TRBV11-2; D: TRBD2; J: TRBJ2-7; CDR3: CASSPTPGTRTSGYEQYF; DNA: TGTGCCAGCAGCCCAACTCCGGGCACCCGGACTAGCGGCTACGAGCAGTACTTC
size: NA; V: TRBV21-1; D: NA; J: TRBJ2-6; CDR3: CASSKVGWDRNNSGANVLTF; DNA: TGTGCCAGCAGCAAAGTGGGGTGGGACAGGAACAACTCTGGGGCCAACGTCCTGACTTTC
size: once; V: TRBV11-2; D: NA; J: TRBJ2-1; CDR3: CASSLVPTGAGYNEQFF; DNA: TGTGCCAGCAGCTTAGTCCCTACGGGGGCCGGTTACAATGAGCAGTTCTTC
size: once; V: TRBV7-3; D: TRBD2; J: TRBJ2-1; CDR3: CASSPAGGEKAVQFF; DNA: TGTGCCAGCAGCCCGGCGGGAGGGGAAAAGGCGGTGCAGTTCTTC
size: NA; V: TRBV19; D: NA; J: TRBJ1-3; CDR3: CASSSPRNLPSGNTIYF; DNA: TGTGCCAGTAGTAGCCCTCGGAACTTACCCTCTGGAAACACCATATATTTT
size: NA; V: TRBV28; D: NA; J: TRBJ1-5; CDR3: CASNPTLQPQHF; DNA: TGTGCCAGCAACCCGACCCTCCAGCCCCAGCATTTT
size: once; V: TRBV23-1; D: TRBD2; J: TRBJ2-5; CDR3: CASSQSETSGRETQYF; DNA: TGCGCCAGCAGTCAATCGGAGACTAGCGGGAGAGAGACCCAGTACTTC
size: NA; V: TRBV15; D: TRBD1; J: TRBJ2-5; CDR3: CATSSDRVGSHQETQYF; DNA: TGTGCCACCAGCAGCGACAGGGTGGGGAGCCACCAAGAGACCCAGTACTTC
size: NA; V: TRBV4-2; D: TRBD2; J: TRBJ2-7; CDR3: CASSRGLAESHEQYF; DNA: TGTGCCAGCAGCCGCGGACTAGCGGAAAGCCACGAGCAGTACTTC
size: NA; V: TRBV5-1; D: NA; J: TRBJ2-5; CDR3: CASSSIRDFYGAQYF; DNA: TGCGCCAGCAGCTCTATCCGGGACTTTTATGGGGCCCAGTACTTC
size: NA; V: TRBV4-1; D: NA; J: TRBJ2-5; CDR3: CASSKMLVRGQETQYF; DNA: TGCGCCAGCAGCAAAATGTTGGTTAGGGGGCAAGAGACCCAGTACTTC
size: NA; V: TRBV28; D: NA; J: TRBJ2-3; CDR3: CASSSSGDTDTQYF; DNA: TGTGCCAGCAGTTCCTCGGGGGACACAGATACGCAGTATTTT
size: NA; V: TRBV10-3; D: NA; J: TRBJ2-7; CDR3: CAISTGEVYEQYF; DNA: TGTGCCATCAGTACAGGGGAGGTCTACGAGCAGTACTTC
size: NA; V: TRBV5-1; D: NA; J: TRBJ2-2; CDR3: CASSPPVNTGELFF; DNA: TGCGCCAGCAGCCCCCCAGTGAACACCGGGGAGCTGTTTTTT
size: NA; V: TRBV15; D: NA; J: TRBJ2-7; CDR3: CATSRDGGDYEQYF; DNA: TGTGCCACCAGCAGAGATGGAGGGGACTACGAGCAGTACTTC
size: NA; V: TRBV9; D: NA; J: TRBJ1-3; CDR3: CASSVDPRGGNTIYF; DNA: TGTGCCAGCAGCGTAGACCCCCGGGGTGGAAACACCATATATTTT
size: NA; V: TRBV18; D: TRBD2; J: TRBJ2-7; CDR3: CASSLYDSGTGGYEQYF; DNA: TGTGCCAGCTCACTATACGATTCCGGGACGGGGGGCTACGAGCAGTACTTC
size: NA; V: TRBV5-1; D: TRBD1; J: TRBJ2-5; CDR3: CASSWTGRQTQYF; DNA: TGCGCCAGCAGCTGGACAGGGCGACAGACCCAGTACTTC
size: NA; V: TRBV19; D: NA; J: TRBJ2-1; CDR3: CASSRVDVTGRGIEQFF; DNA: TGTGCCAGTAGTCGCGTTGACGTGACCGGTCGAGGGATTGAGCAGTTCTTC
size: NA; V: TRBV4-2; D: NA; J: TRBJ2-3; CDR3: CASSPRRGVDTQYF; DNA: TGTGCCAGCAGCCCCAGGAGAGGGGTAGATACGCAGTATTTT
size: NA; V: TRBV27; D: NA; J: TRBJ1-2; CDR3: CASSSSVLGYGYTF; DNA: TGTGCCAGCAGTTCGTCCGTATTAGGCTATGGCTACACCTTC
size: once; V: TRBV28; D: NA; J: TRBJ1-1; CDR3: CASSWRLDGRGNTEAFF; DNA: TGTGCCAGCAGTTGGCGGTTGGATGGAAGGGGGAACACTGAAGCTTTCTTT
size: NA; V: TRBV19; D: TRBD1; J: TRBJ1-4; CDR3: CASMTGDATNEKLFF; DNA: TGTGCCAGTATGACAGGGGATGCAACTAATGAAAAACTGTTTTTT
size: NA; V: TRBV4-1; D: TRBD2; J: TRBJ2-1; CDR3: CASSQRTSGRWAYNEQFF; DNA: TGCGCCAGCAGCCAGCGGACTAGCGGGAGGTGGGCCTACAATGAGCAGTTCTTC
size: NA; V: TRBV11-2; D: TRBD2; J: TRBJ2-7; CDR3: CASSSTLTSGGYEQYF; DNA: TGTGCCAGCAGTTCTACCCTGACTAGCGGAGGCTACGAGCAGTACTTC
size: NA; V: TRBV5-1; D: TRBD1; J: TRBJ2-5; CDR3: CASSLLGTGGEETQYF; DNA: TGCGCCAGCAGCTTGTTAGGGACAGGGGGCGAGGAGACCCAGTACTTC
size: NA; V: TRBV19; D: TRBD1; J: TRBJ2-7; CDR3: CASSISWGTETYEQYF; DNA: TGTGCCAGTAGTATCAGTTGGGGGACAGAAACCTACGAGCAGTACTTC
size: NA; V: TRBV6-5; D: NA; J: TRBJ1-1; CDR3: CASSYSTRATEAFF; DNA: TGTGCCAGCAGTTACTCGACGAGGGCTACTGAAGCTTTCTTT
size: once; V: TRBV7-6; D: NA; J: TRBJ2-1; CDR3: CASSLAWSEQFF; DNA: TGTGCCAGCAGCTTAGCGTGGAGTGAGCAGTTCTTC
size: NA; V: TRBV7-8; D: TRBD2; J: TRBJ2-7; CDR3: CASSPSGRALEQYF; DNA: TGTGCCAGCAGCCCTAGCGGGAGGGCCCTCGAGCAGTACTTC
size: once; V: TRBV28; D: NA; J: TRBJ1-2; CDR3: CASSSNFGGPNYGYTF; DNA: TGTGCCAGCAGCTCTAATTTCGGAGGTCCCAACTATGGCTACACCTTC